This T cell receptor (beta chain) originates from a study of blood T cell repertoires in COVID-19. Study-level information: T cells, B-cell-depleted T cells, or PBMCs provided the cDNA or gDNA that served as material.

Sequencing used immunoSEQ multiplex PCR; TCRdb keeps in-frame clones, though not all of them. The sample has over 400,000 clones, 80% to 90% seen once. This CDR3 spans 10 amino acids. The specimen sequenced was peripheral blood. This sequence was found in a woman aged 25-40 years with active or convalescent COVID-19. This sequence joins TRBV21-1 and TRBJ1-1; the table names TRBD1, a call not compared with the DNA. TRBV21-1 is assigned pseudogene status. Written as DNA, the CDR3 is TGTGCCAGAGACAGGGGGCTTGCTTTCTTT. Translating it yields CARDRGLAFF.